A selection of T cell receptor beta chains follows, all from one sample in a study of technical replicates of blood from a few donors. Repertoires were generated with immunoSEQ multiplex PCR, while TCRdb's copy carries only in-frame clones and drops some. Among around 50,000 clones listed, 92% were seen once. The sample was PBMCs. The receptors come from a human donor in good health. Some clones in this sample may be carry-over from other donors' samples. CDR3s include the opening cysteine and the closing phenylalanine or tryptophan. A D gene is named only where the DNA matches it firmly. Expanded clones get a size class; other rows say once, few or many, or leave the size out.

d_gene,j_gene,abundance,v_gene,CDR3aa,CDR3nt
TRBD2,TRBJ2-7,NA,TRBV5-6,CASSQGLAGTLYEQYF,TGTGCCAGCAGCCAGGGACTAGCGGGGACCCTTTACGAGCAGTACTTC
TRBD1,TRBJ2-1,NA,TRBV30,CAWSVLGTGLVNEQFF,TGTGCCTGGAGTGTACTTGGGACAGGGCTCGTCAATGAGCAGTTCTTC
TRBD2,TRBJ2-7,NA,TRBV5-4,CASSGTGTSGITYEQYF,TGTGCCAGCAGCGGAACCGGGACTAGCGGAATTACCTACGAGCAGTACTTC
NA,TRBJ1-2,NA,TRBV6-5,CASSKTVAYGYTF,TGTGCCAGCAGCAAGACTGTGGCCTATGGCTACACCTTC
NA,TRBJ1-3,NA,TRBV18,CASSPPGATVGNTIYF,TGTGCCAGCTCACCACCGGGGGCGACGGTGGGAAACACCATATATTTT
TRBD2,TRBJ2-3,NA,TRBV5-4,CASSSGVAGITDTQYF,TGTGCCAGCAGCTCCGGGGTAGCGGGGATCACAGATACGCAGTATTTT
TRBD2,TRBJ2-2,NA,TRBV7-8,CASSLPLSGGRVGELFF,TGTGCCAGCAGCTTACCCCTCTCGGGGGGAAGGGTCGGGGAGCTGTTTTTT
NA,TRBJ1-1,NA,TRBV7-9,CASSLGGDTEAFF,TGTGCCAGCAGCTTGGGAGGGGACACTGAAGCTTTCTTT
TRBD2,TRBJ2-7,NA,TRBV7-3,CASSAPGGVEQYF,TGTGCCAGCAGCGCACCCGGGGGGGTCGAGCAGTACTTC
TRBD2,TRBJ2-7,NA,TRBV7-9,CASSPRVRLAGEVAYEQYF,TGTGCCAGCAGCCCCCGGGTTAGACTAGCGGGAGAAGTCGCCTACGAGCAGTACTTC
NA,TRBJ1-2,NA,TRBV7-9,CASSQTAEGYTF,TGTGCCAGCAGCCAAACCGCGGAGGGCTACACCTTC
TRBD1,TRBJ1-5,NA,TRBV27,CASSLFGHDRGNQPQHF,TGTGCCAGCAGTTTATTTGGGCACGACAGGGGCAATCAGCCCCAGCATTTT
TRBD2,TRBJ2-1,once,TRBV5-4,CASSPTTSDVYNEQFF,TGTGCCAGCAGCCCCACGACTAGCGATGTGTACAATGAGCAGTTCTTC
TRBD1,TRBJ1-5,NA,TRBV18,CASSPGTDSNQPQHF,TGTGCCAGCTCTCCCGGGACAGATAGCAATCAGCCCCAGCATTTT
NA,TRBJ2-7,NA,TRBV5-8,CASSWGSRPYEQYF,TGTGCCAGCAGCTGGGGCTCTCGCCCCTACGAGCAGTACTTC
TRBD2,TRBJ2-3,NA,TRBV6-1,CASSAPRAGGTDTQYF,TGTGCCAGCAGTGCCCCTAGAGCGGGGGGGACAGATACGCAGTATTTT
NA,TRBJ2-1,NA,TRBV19,CASSTPDTSSYNEQFF,TGTGCCAGTAGTACACCGGACACGAGCTCCTACAATGAGCAGTTCTTC
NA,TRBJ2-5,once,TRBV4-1,CASSLTALQETQYF,TGCGCCAGCAGCCTCACAGCACTTCAAGAGACCCAGTACTTC
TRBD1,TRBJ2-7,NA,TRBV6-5,CATQNAGQGENEQYF,TGTGCCACCCAAAACGCCGGACAGGGGGAAAACGAGCAGTACTTC
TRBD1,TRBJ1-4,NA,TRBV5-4,CASSLTQGATNEKLFF,TGTGCCAGCAGCTTAACTCAGGGGGCAACTAATGAAAAACTGTTTTTT
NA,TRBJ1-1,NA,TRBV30,CAWTTDRGTEAFF,TGTGCCTGGACCACCGATCGGGGCACTGAAGCTTTCTTT
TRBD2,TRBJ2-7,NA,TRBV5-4,CASSDGRLAGDGAYEQYF,TGTGCCAGCAGCGACGGGAGACTAGCGGGAGATGGGGCCTACGAGCAGTACTTC
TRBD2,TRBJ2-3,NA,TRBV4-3,CASSRGRERDTQYF,TGCGCCAGCAGCCGGGGGAGGGAAAGGGATACGCAGTATTTT
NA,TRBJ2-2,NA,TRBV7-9,CASSLAGGVAGELFF,TGTGCCAGCAGCTTAGCGGGCGGGGTCGCCGGGGAGCTGTTTTTT
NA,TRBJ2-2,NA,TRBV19,CASSISGVLGELFF,TGTGCCAGTAGTATCTCGGGGGTGCTCGGGGAGCTGTTTTTT
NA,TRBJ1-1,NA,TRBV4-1,CASSQAGVVNTEAFF,TGCGCCAGCAGCCAAGCTGGAGTTGTGAACACTGAAGCTTTCTTT
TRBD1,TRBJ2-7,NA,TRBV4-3,CASSGGTGDSEQYF,TGCGCCAGCAGCGGAGGGACAGGGGATTCCGAGCAGTACTTC
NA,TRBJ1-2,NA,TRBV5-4,CASSPQVEGDGYTF,TGTGCCAGCAGCCCCCAGGTTGAGGGGGATGGCTACACCTTC
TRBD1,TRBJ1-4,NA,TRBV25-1,CASSEGQGAREKLFF,TGTGCCAGCAGTGAAGGACAGGGGGCTAGGGAAAAACTGTTTTTT